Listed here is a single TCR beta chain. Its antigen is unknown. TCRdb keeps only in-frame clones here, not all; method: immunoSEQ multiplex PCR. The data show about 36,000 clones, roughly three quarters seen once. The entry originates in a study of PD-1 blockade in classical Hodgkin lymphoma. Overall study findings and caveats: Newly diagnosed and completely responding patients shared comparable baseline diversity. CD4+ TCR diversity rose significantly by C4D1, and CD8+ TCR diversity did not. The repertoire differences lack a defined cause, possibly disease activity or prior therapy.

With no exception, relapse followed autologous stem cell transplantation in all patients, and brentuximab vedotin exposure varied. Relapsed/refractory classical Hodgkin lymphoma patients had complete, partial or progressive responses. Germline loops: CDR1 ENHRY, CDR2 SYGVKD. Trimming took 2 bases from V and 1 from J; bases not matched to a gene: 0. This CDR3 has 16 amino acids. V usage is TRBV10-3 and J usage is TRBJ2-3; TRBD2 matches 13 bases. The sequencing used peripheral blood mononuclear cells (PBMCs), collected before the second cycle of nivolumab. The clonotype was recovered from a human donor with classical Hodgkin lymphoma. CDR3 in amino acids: CAISEGLAGGTDTQYF. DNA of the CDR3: TGTGCCATCAGTGAGGGACTAGCGGGGGGCACAGATACGCAGTATTTT.